The clone carrying this T cell receptor beta chain was seen a handful of times. The data were obtained in a study of human T cells and chemical hapten exposure. The CDR3 extends over 15 amino acids. The V and J ends lost 0 bases and 3 bases respectively, with 12 bases between them. The germline CDR1 and CDR2 sequences are SGDLS and YYNGEE. TCRdb redid the calling of the RACE reads with MiXCR, one entry per CDR3 protein. The data contain under 75,000 distinct CDR3 sequences, about 8% of them singletons. Time point specified: patch test 2, 6 weeks after DPC sensitization. Indicated treatment: therapeutic diphenylcyclopropenone sensitization with weekly scalp DPC.

This material consisted of whole blood, taken in connection with sensitization to the hapten diphenylcyclopropenone (DPC). The chain carries TRBV9 and TRBJ1-1; D gene ambiguous. This receptor was obtained from a woman in her 50s with alopecia areata. Some clones in this sample may be carry-over from other donors' samples. CDR3 DNA: TGTGCCAGCAGCGTAGCTTCCACGGGTTACACTGAAGCTTTCTTT. Residues: CASSVASTGYTEAFF.